This TCR beta chain derives from a study of cytomegalovirus exposure and HLA in healthy donors. Study background: A previous analysis identified approximately 110 million unique TCR beta sequences derived from roughly 190 million T cells. Study outcomes and limitations: TCR association rates varied by HLA locus in a later analysis, with DRB1 highest and HLA-C lowest.

This clone showed up just a few times. The antigen is unknown. V lost 1 base to trimming and J lost 3 bases; unmatched junction nucleotides: 2. Looked up from germline, CDR1 is SGHTA and CDR2 is FQGNSA. The CDR3 sequence is 14 residues long. In the PCR, 60 Vbeta and 13 Jbeta primers were used. Assay: immunoSEQ multiplex PCR; the TCRdb copy retains only in-frame clones and omits some. This table holds fewer than 180,000 clones, 79% found once. The clonotype comes from a middle-aged man in good health and CMV-seropositive. The rearrangement uses TRBV7-2 and TRBJ2-7, with TRBD1 matching over 8 bases. Source material: PBMCs. The CDR3 bases are TGTGCCAGCAGCTTAGTTACAGGGGGCTACGAGCAGTACTTC. Protein sequence: CASSLVTGGYEQYF.